This record concerns one T cell receptor (beta chain) sequence. Its target is unknown. A much larger clone lies one base from this, so it may be a read error. TCRdb re-analysed the multiplex PCR reads in MiXCR, keeping a single row per CDR3 protein. The sample includes approximately 130,000 distinct CDR3 sequences, around 20% of them seen just once. The CDR3 extends over 17 amino acids. Germline CDR1 DFQATT, CDR2 SNEGSKA (reference sequence). The sample originates from a study of breast tumors, draining lymph nodes, adjacent tissues. General study results and limits: Tumor repertoires ranked between lymph nodes and nontumor tissue in diversity, with V and J gene preferences.

The lymph nodes were axillary draining lymph nodes from breast cancer patients. The source is a female donor with breast cancer. Some clones in this sample may be carry-over from other donors' samples. The specimen was axillary lymph node tissue. The chain carries TRBV20-1 and TRBJ2-5; 9 nucleotides match TRBD2. The DNA for the CDR3 is TGCAGTGCTAGAGCGGCTCAGGTGGTAGCGGGAGAAGAGACCCAGTGCTTC. The encoded protein is CSARAAQVVAGEETQCF.